The text below deals with one T cell receptor (beta chain). No antigen is known for it. Per-nucleotide qualities are absent, and no much larger clonotype sits a single base away. The data were taken from a study of beta chain features in type 1 diabetes (dated by TCRdb to the late 2010s). About the full investigation: No differences in mean age, gender distribution, total cell number or subset yield were found between patients and healthy donors. In the study, TCRB repertoires of sorted circulating CD4+ T cell subsets from recently diagnosed type 1 diabetes patients were compared with those of matched healthy donors. Regulatory and stem cell-like memory subsets were obtained from only 8 patients and about 8 healthy donors, while naive and central memory subsets were obtained from all 28 donors. A total of roughly 100 million sorted cells were examined across all samples, and RNA yield correlated strongly with the number of cells per subset. What the work shows at the level of the full study, not this receptor alone: A moderate but significant shortening of TCRB CDR3 length was observed in type 1 diabetes patients in all four CD4+ subsets. Shorter templates might be favored by PCR, yet because patient and control samples were amplified and corrected together, any such skew would affect both groups equally. At VDJ recombination sites, patients with type 1 diabetes made fewer insertions and deleted more nucleotides, a pattern implying thymic rearrangement abnormalities. Because the HLA sub-analyses included only small numbers of individuals, any influence of HLA type on TCRB rearrangement was left unresolved. Naive, central memory and regulatory TCRB repertoires appeared to be more similar among patients than among healthy donors. Because cDNA was sequenced instead of genomic DNA, activated cells with high expression could be over-represented, although the groups did not differ in activation or CD3 levels.

The CDR3 runs 16 amino acids, cysteine and phenylalanine included. Only the CDR3 DNA is retained, 48 bases long and in frame from the first base. V is pruned by 4 bases and J by 4 bases, leaving 9 bases of the junction without a gene match. CDR1 and CDR2 are drawn from the germline V gene: SGHAT, FQNNGV. Each donor gave one peripheral blood draw, roughly 110 mL on average, collected into heparinised tubes. Naive, central memory, regulatory and stem cell-like memory CD4+ T cells were sorted on a BD FACSAria II using a panel including CD45RO, CCR7, CD25, CD127, CD95 and CD27. All sorted populations exceeded 95% purity. PBMCs were isolated right away by Lymphoprep density gradient centrifugation and were stained directly, without culture. To minimize batch effects, samples were stained and sorted in pairs, one healthy donor with one patient per experiment. The entire amount of isolated RNA was reverse transcribed using the High Capacity cDNA Reverse Transcription Kit, so the sequenced TCRB transcripts were expressed ones. Naive, central memory and regulatory T cell samples underwent deep immunoSEQ sequencing, averaging around 4 million total reads per sample. Sorted cells were lysed in RLT buffer and RNA was extracted with DNase-treated RNeasy Micro or Mini kits, depending on cell number. Each cell subset was processed on its own to prevent cross-contamination, while patient and healthy donor samples were processed together. The immunoSEQ multiplex PCR was used to amplify TCRB sequences from cDNA, generating 87-bp fragments that spanned the CDR3 region. Amplicons were sequenced on the Illumina HiSeq platform. On the study's bioinformatics: Synthetic template baselines were used to correct PCR bias computationally, reads within Hamming distance 2 were collapsed together, and singletons that could not be merged were discarded. Reads were aligned against IMGT so that V, D and J genes, CDR3 length and insertions or deletions at six rearrangement sites could be assigned. Clonotype counts were normalized to sorted cell number within each subset before computing true diversity and Gini coefficients with the tcR R package. The overlap coefficient, calculated on TCRB nucleotide sequences, was used to measure repertoire sharing. Out-of-frame TCRB sequences from naive cells were analyzed to stand in for the pre-selection repertoire. Held by TCRdb, this immuneACCESS table contains in-frame sequences only and omits some clones. Under half of the omission traces to an unresolved V gene where checked; the cause of the rest is unknown. The V and J calls and clone size were taken over from that table, and D and trimming were inferred from the DNA. The sample table lists under 450,000 clones, roughly 13% of them with a count of one. The top ten clonotypes cover about 0.04% of the sample.

The chain is assembled from TRBV11-2 and TRBJ2-2; TRBD2 lines up with 7 middle nucleotides. Specimen: naive CD4+ T cells from blood. What this sample's cell subset or site label stands for: true naive CD4+ T cells. The origin of this receptor is a man aged 25-45 years in good health. The CDR3 region has the sequence CASSSWASGATGELFF. DNA sequence: TGTGCCAGCAGCTCCTGGGCCAGCGGGGCCACCGGGGAGCTGTTTTTT. The full variable domain, with segments outside the CDR3 supplied by the reference TRBV11-2 and TRBJ2-2 proteins, appears as EAGVAQSPRYKIIEKRQSVAFWCNPISGHATLYWYQQILGQGPKLLIQFQNNGVVDDSQLPKDRFSAERLKGVDSTLKIQPAKLEDSAVYLCASSSWASGATGELFFGEGSRLTVL.